This TCR beta chain appears in the sequencing data of a study of blood T cell repertoires in COVID-19 (dated by TCRdb to the early 2020s). Broadly, across the study: Samples covering the acute and convalescent phases of COVID-19 were provided by collaborators in the United States, Italy and Spain. The repertoires were released in a freely available public database intended as a resource for research on the immune response to SARS-CoV-2. Samples came from the ongoing ImmuneRACE study (first 160 participants) plus 1,254 subjects from 6 global collaborators. The dataset comprised deeply sampled blood TCRbeta repertoires from subjects exposed to, actively infected with, or recovered from COVID-19. The material from the prospective study consisted of cDNA or gDNA derived from T cells, B-cell-depleted T cells, or PBMCs. Sample metadata almost always included a de-identified subject ID, COVID-19 status, age in years and sex. Where HLA class I and class II types were available, the types were taken from metadata supplied by the sample provider, not from assay-based typing. General conclusions and limits of the study: The amount of clinical and demographic metadata varied by source and participant and was provided uncurated.

TCRbeta CDR3 regions were amplified from genomic DNA using the immunoSEQ Assay, a bias-controlled multiplex PCR. Under the source paper's analysis protocol: The number of nucleated cells in each sample was estimated by amplification of reference gene primers within the assay. To quantify the absolute abundance of each unique TCRbeta CDR3 rearrangement, sequence reads were collapsed and filtered. For each sample, productive Simpson clonality was calculated by taking the square root of Simpson's diversity index across productive rearrangements. TCRdb re-hosts the immuneACCESS table, in-frame sequences only. Its copies lack some clones; in the studies checked, an unresolved V gene accounts for under half of them, and the cause for the rest is not known. V, J and clone size are those of that table, while D and trimming were read from the DNA. The sample table records about 390,000 clones; about 86% of these occur just once. Around 9.3% of the sample is held by the ten biggest clonotypes.

A note on this clone: The clone's antigen remains unknown. No qualities accompany the bases; no much larger clone lies one base away.

Enrolling through a virtual design, the prospective study's participants ranged in age from roughly 18 to 95 years and lived across more than 20 United States geographic areas. In the prospective study, cohorts were assigned on the basis of participant-reported clinical history obtained from a screening survey and a study questionnaire. Recovered participants in ImmuneRACE Cohort 3 were defined by two consecutive negative NP/OP PCR tests, clearance by a healthcare professional, or resolution of symptoms. Mobile phlebotomists in the prospective study collected whole blood, serum and a nasopharyngeal or oropharyngeal swab from every participant. Prospective study participants could optionally give additional blood draws and questionnaires over an approximately 2-month period. Before DNA extraction, prospective study blood samples were shipped either frozen or at room temperature. V gives up 5 bases and J gives up 1 base, and the segment between their germline ends measures 14 bases. Reading the germline V gene gives CDR1 SNHLY and CDR2 FYNNEI. The CDR3, from cysteine to phenylalanine, totals 15 residues. The sequence is cut down to CDR3 DNA, 45 bases in frame from base 1.

Sequencing was done on a sample of PBMCs or T cells enriched from blood (not recorded which). The clonotype comes from a woman between 45 and 60 years old who had recovered from COVID-19. The V and J segments used are TRBV2 and TRBJ1-1, with the D gene too uncertain to name. The CDR3 in this case is CASSTQQTSNTEAFF. The base sequence is TGTGCCAGCAGTACACAACAGACCTCGAACACTGAAGCTTTCTTT.